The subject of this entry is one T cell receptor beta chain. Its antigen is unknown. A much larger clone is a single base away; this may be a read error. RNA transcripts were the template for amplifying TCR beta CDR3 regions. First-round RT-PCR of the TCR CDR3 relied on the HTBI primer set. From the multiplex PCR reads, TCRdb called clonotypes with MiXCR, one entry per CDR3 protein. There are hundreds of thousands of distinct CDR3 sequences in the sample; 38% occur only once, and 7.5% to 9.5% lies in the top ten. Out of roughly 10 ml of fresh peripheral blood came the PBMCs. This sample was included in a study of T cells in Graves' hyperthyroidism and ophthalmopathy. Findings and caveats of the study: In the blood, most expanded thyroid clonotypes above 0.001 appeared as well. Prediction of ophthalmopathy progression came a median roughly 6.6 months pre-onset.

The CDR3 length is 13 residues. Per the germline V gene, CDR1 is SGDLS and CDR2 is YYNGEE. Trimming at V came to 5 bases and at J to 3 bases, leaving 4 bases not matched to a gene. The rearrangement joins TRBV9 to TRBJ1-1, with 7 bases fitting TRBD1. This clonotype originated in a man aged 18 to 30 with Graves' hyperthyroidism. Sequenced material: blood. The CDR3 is CASRGQPDTEAFF. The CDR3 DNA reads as TGTGCCAGCAGGGGACAGCCGGACACTGAAGCTTTCTTT.